The TCR beta chain described here comes from a study of T cell responses to AZD1222 COVID-19 vaccine. Study-level findings and limits: Donors were chiefly white British, with a greater number of females, and clonal diversity was perhaps underestimated. Receipt of two AZD1222 doses was followed by a rise in Spike-specific TCR breadth and depth. Unmutated regions of variants are reportedly targeted by nearly half of spike-specific TCRs.

Concerning this clone itself: Its antigen is not identified. The same CDR3 is also encoded by other DNA sequences in this sample.

The CDR3 runs 14 residues. Trimming took off 0 bases at V and 2 bases at J, with 8 bases between the two ends. Germline V gene lookup returns CDR1 SGHRS and CDR2 YFSETQ. The protocol was immunoSEQ multiplex PCR, while the TCRdb copy is restricted to in-frame clones and leaves out a portion. The sample records tens of thousands of clones, around 80% being singletons. This sequence was found in an adult who received the MenACWY meningococcal vaccine as a control. The chain has TRBV5-1 and TRBJ2-5; unclear D gene. The specimen was peripheral blood, collected 28 days after the second dose of the MenACWY control vaccine. The chain's CDR3 is CASSLGNSQETQYF. The CDR3, as DNA: TGCGCCAGCAGCTTGGGAAACAGTCAAGAGACCCAGTACTTC. Based on the CDR3 plus reference TRBV5-1 and TRBJ2-5, the full variable domain is KAGVTQTPRYLIKTRGQQVTLSCSPISGHRSVSWYQQTPGQGLQFLFEYFSETQRNKGNFPGRFSGRQFSNSRSEMNVSTLELGDSALYLCASSLGNSQETQYFGPGTRLLVL.